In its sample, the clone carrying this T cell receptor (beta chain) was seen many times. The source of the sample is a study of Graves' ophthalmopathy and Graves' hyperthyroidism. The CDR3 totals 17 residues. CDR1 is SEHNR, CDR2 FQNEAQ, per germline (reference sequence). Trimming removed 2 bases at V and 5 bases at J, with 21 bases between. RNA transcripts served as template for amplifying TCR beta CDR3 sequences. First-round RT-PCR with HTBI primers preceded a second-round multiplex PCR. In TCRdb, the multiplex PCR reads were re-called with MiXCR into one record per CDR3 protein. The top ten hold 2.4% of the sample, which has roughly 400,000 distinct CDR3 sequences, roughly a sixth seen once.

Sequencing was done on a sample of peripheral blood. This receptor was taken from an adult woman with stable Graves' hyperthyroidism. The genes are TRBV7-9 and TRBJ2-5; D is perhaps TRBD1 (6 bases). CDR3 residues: CASSLPLPGHPTETQYF. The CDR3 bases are TGTGCCAGCAGCTTACCTTTACCGGGACACCCGACGGAGACCCAGTACTTC.